Listed below are T cell receptor beta chains from one sample, sequenced in a study of T cells in localized non-small cell lung cancer. Method: immunoSEQ multiplex PCR; TCRdb's copy keeps in-frame clones and lacks some. In the table there are around 94,000 clones, roughly 87% of which are singletons. The sample here was peripheral blood, taken before any cancer treatment. The receptors were gathered from a man aged 35-69 years with stage I squamous cell lung carcinoma. CDR3s include the opening cysteine and the closing phenylalanine or tryptophan. The order of the fields is CDR3 protein, CDR3 DNA, D gene, V gene, J gene, clone size. The D gene is left open where the match is weak. Clone sizes are given selectively: once, few, many, or a class where the clone is expanded.

CDR3: CASSVGTNQPQHF; DNA: TGTGCCAGCAGCGTAGGGACCAATCAGCCCCAGCATTTT; D: NA; V: TRBV7-2; J: TRBJ1-5; size: NA
CDR3: CASSEPRGREKLFF; DNA: TGTGCCAGCAGTGAACCCAGGGGGCGGGAAAAACTGTTTTTT; D: TRBD1; V: TRBV2; J: TRBJ1-4; size: NA
CDR3: CASSLWSSGGPSTDTQYF; DNA: TGTGCCAGCAGCTTATGGAGTAGCGGGGGGCCGAGCACAGATACGCAGTATTTT; D: TRBD2; V: TRBV7-6; J: TRBJ2-3; size: NA
CDR3: CASSADSYEQYF; DNA: TGTGCCAGTAGTGCCGACAGCTACGAGCAGTACTTC; D: NA; V: TRBV19; J: TRBJ2-7; size: NA
CDR3: CASSSEPYNEQFF; DNA: TGTGCCAGCAGCTCCGAGCCATACAATGAGCAGTTCTTC; D: NA; V: TRBV27; J: TRBJ2-1; size: NA
CDR3: CASSYPRVHTEAFF; DNA: TGTGCCAGCAGTTATCCCAGGGTGCACACTGAAGCTTTCTTT; D: NA; V: TRBV6-8; J: TRBJ1-1; size: NA
CDR3: CASSHETVKSNEQFF; DNA: TGCGCCAGCAGCCATGAAACAGTGAAGTCCAATGAGCAGTTCTTC; D: NA; V: TRBV4-1; J: TRBJ2-1; size: NA
CDR3: CATSRDGIYEQYF; DNA: TGTGCCACCAGCAGAGACGGGATCTACGAGCAGTACTTC; D: NA; V: TRBV15; J: TRBJ2-7; size: NA
CDR3: CASSVGLVTDTQYF; DNA: TGTGCCAGCAGTGTGGGACTAGTCACAGATACGCAGTATTTT; D: TRBD2; V: TRBV6-5; J: TRBJ2-3; size: NA
CDR3: CASSFTDYGYTF; DNA: TGTGCCAGCAGTTTTACAGACTATGGCTACACCTTC; D: NA; V: TRBV6-6; J: TRBJ1-2; size: NA
CDR3: CASSPRDRGDYQPQHF; DNA: TGCGCCAGCAGTCCCCGGGACAGGGGAGATTATCAGCCCCAGCATTTT; D: TRBD1; V: TRBV4-1; J: TRBJ1-5; size: NA
CDR3: CASRYLAQPQHF; DNA: TGTGCCAGCAGATACCTCGCACAGCCCCAGCATTTT; D: NA; V: TRBV28; J: TRBJ1-5; size: NA
CDR3: CASSQSSYEQYF; DNA: TGTGCCAGCAGCCAGAGCTCCTACGAGCAGTACTTC; D: NA; V: TRBV6-5; J: TRBJ2-7; size: NA
CDR3: CASSRDSFYGYTF; DNA: TGTGCCAGCAGCCGGGACAGTTTCTATGGCTACACCTTC; D: TRBD1; V: TRBV5-4; J: TRBJ1-2; size: NA
CDR3: CASSFLGGRTGELFF; DNA: TGCGCCAGCAGCTTTTTGGGGGGCCGCACCGGGGAGCTGTTTTTT; D: NA; V: TRBV5-1; J: TRBJ2-2; size: NA
CDR3: CATRGEAWTLHF; DNA: TGTGCCACCCGGGGGGAGGCGTGGACCCTCCACTTT; D: NA; V: TRBV2; J: TRBJ1-6; size: few
CDR3: CASRTTGAVSGNTIYF; DNA: TGTGCCAGCAGGACAACAGGCGCTGTCTCTGGAAACACCATATATTTT; D: NA; V: TRBV6-6; J: TRBJ1-3; size: NA
CDR3: CASSLDSLSSNQPQHF; DNA: TGCGCCAGCAGCTTGGACAGCTTATCTAGCAATCAGCCCCAGCATTTT; D: NA; V: TRBV5-1; J: TRBJ1-5; size: once
CDR3: CASSYVMGNYGYTF; DNA: TGTGCCAGCAGTTACGTGATGGGTAACTATGGCTACACCTTC; D: NA; V: TRBV6-5; J: TRBJ1-2; size: NA
CDR3: CVGAWRGTNNEQFF; DNA: TGTGTCGGTGCTTGGCGGGGGACGAACAATGAGCAGTTCTTC; D: TRBD2; V: TRBV5-4; J: TRBJ2-1; size: NA
CDR3: CASSRQVQSTDTQYF; DNA: TGTGCCAGCAGTCGACAGGTCCAGAGCACAGATACGCAGTATTTT; D: NA; V: TRBV27; J: TRBJ2-3; size: NA
CDR3: CASTSGGLATKNIQYF; DNA: TGTGCCAGCACTTCGGGGGGATTGGCCACCAAAAACATTCAGTACTTC; D: TRBD2; V: TRBV19; J: TRBJ2-4; size: once
CDR3: CASAGDRTDTQYF; DNA: TGTGCCAGCGCCGGGGACCGCACAGATACGCAGTATTTT; D: NA; V: TRBV7-8; J: TRBJ2-3; size: NA
CDR3: CASSPGMGGNQPQHF; DNA: TGTGCCAGCAGCCCGGGTATGGGGGGCAATCAGCCCCAGCATTTT; D: NA; V: TRBV7-9; J: TRBJ1-5; size: NA